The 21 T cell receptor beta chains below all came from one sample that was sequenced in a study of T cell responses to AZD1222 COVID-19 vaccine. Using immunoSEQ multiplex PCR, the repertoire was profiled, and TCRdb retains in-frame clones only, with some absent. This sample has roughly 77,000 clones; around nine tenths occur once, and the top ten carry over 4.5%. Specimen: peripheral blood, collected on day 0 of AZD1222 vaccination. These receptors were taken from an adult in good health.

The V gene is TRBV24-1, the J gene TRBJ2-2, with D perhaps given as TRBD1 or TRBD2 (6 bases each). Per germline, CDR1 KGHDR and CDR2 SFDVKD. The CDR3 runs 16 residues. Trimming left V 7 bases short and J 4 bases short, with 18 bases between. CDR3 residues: CATRPPGAGSTGELFF. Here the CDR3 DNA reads TGTGCCACCAGGCCACCGGGGGCTGGAAGCACCGGGGAGCTGTTTTTT.

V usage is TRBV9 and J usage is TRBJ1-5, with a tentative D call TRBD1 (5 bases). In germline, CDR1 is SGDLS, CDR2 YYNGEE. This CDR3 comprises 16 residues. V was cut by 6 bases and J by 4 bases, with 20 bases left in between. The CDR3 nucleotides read TGTGCCAGCACCCCGGGCCCGGGGCAGGGAAATCAGCCCCAGCATTTT. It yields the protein CASTPGPGQGNQPQHF. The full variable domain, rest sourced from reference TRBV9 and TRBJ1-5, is DSGVTQTPKHLITATGQRVTLRCSPRSGDLSVYWYQQSLDQGLQFLIQYYNGEERAKGNILERFSAQQFPDLHSELNLSSLELGDSALYFCASTPGPGQGNQPQHFGDGTRLSIL.

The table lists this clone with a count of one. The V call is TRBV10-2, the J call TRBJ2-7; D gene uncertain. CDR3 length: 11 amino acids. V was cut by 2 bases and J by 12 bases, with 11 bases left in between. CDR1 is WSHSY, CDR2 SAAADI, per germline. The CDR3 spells CASSEAARPYF. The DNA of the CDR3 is TGCGCCAGCAGTGAGGCCGCGAGGCCGTACTTC.

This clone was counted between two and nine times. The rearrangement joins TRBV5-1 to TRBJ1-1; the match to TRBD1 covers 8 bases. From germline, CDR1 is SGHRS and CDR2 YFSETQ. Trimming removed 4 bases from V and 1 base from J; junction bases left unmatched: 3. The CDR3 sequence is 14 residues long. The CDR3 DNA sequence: TGCGCCAGCAGCACCGGACAGGGGAACACTGAAGCTTTCTTT. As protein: CASSTGQGNTEAFF.

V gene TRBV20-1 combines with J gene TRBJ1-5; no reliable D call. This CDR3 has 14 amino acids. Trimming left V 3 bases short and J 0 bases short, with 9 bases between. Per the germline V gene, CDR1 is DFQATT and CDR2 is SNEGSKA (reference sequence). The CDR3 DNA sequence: TGCAGTGCTAGTCCCCCATATAGCAATCAGCCCCAGCATTTT. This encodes CSASPPYSNQPQHF.

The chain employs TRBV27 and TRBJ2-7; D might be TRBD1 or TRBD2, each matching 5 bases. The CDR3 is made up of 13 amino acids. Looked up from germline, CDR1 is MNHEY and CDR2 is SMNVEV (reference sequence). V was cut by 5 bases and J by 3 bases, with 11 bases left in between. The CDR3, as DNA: TGTGCCAGCAGTCCCCGGGACCTCTACGAGCAGTACTTC. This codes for CASSPRDLYEQYF.

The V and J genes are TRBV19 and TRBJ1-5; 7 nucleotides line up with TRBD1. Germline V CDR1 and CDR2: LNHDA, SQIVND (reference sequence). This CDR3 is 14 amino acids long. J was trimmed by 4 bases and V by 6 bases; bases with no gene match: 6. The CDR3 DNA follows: TGTGCCAGTAGATCGGGACAGAGAAATCAGCCCCAGCATTTT. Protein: CASRSGQRNQPQHF.

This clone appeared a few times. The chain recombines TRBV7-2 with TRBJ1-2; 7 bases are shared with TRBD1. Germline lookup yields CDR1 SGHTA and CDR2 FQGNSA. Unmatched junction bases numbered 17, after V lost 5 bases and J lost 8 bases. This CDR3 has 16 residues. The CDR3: CASSPRGRDRASGYTF. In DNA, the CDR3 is TGTGCCAGCAGCCCCCGCGGGAGAGACAGGGCAAGCGGCTACACCTTC.

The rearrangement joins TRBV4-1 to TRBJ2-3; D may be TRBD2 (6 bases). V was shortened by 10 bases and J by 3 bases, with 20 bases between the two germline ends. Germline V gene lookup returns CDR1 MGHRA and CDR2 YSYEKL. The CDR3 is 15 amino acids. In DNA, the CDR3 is TGCGCCACCCACCCCGAAGGCGGGGATACAGATACGCAGTATTTT. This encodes CATHPEGGDTDTQYF.

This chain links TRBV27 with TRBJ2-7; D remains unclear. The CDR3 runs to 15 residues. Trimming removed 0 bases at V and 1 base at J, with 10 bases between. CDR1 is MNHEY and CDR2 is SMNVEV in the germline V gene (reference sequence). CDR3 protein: CASSLSFGLSYEQYF. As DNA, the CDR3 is TGTGCCAGCAGTTTATCGTTTGGGCTGTCCTACGAGCAGTACTTC.

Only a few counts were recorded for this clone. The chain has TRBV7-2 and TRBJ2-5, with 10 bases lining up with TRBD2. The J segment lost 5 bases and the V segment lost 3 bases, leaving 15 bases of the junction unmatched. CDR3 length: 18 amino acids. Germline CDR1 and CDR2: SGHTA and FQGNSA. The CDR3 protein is CASSLGASGGPRFETQYF. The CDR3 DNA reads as TGTGCCAGCAGCTTGGGTGCTAGCGGGGGACCCCGGTTCGAGACCCAGTACTTC.

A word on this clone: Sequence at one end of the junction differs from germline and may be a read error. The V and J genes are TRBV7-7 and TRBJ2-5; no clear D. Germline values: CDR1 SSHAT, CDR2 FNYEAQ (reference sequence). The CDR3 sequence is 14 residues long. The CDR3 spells CASSSNNLQETQYF. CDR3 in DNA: TGTGCTAGCAGCTCCAACAATTTGCAAGAGACCCAGTACTTC.

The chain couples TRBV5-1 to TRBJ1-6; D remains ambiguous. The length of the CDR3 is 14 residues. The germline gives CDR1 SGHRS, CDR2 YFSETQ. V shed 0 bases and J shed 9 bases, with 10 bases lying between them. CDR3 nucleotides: TGCGCCAGCAGCTTGGATCCGTCTGGTTCACCCCTCCACTTT. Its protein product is CASSLDPSGSPLHF.

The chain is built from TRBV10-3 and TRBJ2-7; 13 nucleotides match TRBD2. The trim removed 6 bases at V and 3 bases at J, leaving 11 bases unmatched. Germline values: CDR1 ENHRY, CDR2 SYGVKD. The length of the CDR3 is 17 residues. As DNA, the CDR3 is TGTGCCATCAGCGCCCCTACTAGCGGGGGGGCGGGCTACGAGCAGTACTTC. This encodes CAISAPTSGGAGYEQYF.

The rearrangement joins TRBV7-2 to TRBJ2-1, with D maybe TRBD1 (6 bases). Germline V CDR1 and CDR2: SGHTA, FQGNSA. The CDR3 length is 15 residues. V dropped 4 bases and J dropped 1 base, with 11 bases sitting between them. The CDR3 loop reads CASSSRQGSYNEQFF. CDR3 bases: TGTGCCAGCAGCTCCCGCCAGGGGTCCTACAATGAGCAGTTCTTC.

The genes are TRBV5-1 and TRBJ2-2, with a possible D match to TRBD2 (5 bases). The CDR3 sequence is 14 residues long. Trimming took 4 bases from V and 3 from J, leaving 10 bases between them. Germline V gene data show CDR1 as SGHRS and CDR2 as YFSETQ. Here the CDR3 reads CASSLKGDTGELFF. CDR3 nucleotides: TGCGCCAGCAGCCTCAAGGGAGACACCGGGGAGCTGTTTTTT.

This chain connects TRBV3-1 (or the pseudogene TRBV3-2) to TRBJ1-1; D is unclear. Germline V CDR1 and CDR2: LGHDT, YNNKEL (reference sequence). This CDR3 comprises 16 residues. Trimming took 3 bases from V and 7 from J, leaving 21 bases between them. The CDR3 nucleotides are TGTGCCAGCAGCCAGGGCAGCTCTAACAACCTCCGTGAAGCTTTCTTT. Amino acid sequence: CASSQGSSNNLREAFF.

CDR3: CATGGQANSPLHF. CDR3 nucleotide sequence: TGTGCCACCGGGGGACAGGCGAATTCACCCCTCCACTTT. The chain joins TRBV19 to TRBJ1-6, with 8 positions matching TRBD1. The CDR3 runs 13 residues. Germline lookup yields CDR1 LNHDA and CDR2 SQIVND (reference sequence). V lost 10 bases and J lost 7; bases outside the gene matches: 6.

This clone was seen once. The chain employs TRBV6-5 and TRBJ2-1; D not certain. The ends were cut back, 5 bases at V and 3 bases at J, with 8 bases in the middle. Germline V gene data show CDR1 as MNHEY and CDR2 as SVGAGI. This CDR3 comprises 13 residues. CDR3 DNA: TGTGCCAGCAGTACGGATAACTACAATGAGCAGTTCTTC. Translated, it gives CASSTDNYNEQFF.

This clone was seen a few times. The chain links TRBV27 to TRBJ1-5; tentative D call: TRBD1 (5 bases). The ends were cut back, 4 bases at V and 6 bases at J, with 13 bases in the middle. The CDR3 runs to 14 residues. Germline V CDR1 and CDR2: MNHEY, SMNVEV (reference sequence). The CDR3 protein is CASSYGADSQPQHF. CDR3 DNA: TGTGCCAGCAGTTACGGGGCAGACAGTCAGCCCCAGCATTTT.

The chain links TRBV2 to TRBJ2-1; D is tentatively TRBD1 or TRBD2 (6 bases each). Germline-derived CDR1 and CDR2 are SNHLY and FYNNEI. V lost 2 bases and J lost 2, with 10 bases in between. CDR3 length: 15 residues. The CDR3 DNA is TGTGCCAGCAGTGAAAGGGGGGCCGCCTACAATGAGCAGTTCTTC. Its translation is CASSERGAAYNEQFF.